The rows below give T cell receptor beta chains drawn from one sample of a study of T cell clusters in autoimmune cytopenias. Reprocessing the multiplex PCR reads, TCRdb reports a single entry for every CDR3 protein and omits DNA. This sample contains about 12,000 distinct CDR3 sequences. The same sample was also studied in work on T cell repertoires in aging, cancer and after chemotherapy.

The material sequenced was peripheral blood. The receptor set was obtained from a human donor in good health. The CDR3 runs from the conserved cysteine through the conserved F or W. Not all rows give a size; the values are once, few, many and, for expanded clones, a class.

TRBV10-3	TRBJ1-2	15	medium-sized	CAISESGHSTYGYTF
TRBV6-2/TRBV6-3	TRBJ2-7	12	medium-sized	CASAVTSYEQYF
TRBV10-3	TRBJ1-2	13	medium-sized	CAIGGGVMYGYTF
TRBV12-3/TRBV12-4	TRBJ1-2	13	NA	CASSPYRSNGYTF
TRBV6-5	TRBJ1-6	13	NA	CASRAQYNSPLHF
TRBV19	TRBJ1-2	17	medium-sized	CASSRMGTGAPGYGYTF
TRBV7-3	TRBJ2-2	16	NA	CASSPPGTANTGELFF
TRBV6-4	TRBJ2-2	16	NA	CASSDSPGQGTGELFF
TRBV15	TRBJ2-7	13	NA	CATSRDLSREQYF
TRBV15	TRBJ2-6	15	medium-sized	CATSYRASGANVLTF
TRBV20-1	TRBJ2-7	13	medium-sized	CSARRFSSYEQYF
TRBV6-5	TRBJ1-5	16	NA	CASSPHRTDSNQPQHF
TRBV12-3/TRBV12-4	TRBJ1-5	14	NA	CASSLSADYQPQHF
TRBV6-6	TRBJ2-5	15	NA	CASSYSREDPETQYF
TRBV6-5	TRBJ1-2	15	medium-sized	CASSRDRGQNYGYTF
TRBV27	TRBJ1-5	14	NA	CASSYRGLNQPQHF
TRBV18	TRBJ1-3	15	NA	CATQPAGDTGNTIYF
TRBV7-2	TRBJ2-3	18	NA	CASSPHATHEANTDTQYF
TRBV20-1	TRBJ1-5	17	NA	CSAPLVRGSGSNQPQHF
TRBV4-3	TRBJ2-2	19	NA	CASSQETSGGLPNTGELFF
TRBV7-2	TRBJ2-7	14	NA	CASSLGYGSYEQYF
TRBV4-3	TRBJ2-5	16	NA	CASSQVRGGIGETQYF
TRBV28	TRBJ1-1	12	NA	CASSLKYTEAFF
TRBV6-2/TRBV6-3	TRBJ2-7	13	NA	CASSTPSPYEQYF
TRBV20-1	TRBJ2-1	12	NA	CSAPGTYNEQFF
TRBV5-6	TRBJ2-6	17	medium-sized	CASSLGGQGYGANVLTF
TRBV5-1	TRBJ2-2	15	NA	CASSPRTGGPGELFF
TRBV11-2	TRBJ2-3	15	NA	CASSQGGGHTDTQYF
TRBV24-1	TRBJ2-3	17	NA	CATKRRAGGPGADTQYF
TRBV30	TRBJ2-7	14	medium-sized	CACIGDRTFYEQYF
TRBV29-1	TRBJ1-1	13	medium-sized	CSVQKWANTEAFF
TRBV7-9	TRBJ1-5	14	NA	CASSSTRGDQPQHF
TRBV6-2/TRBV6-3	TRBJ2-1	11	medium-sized	CASSAPREQFF
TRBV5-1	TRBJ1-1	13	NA	CASSVGTVTEAFF
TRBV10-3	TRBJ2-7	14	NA	CAISRGWGSDEQYF
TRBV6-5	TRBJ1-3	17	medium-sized	CASSYSSGGLGGNTIYF
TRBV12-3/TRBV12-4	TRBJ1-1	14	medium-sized	CASTLTLRGTEAFF
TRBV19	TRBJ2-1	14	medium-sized	CASSILRRNNEQFF
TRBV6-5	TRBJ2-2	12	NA	CATRLSAGELFF
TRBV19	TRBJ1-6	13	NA	CASSGQPDSPLHF
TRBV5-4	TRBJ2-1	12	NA	CASSLAGIEQFF
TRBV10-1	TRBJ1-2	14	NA	CASSGTGERNGYTF